Detailed here is one T cell receptor beta chain. The data belong to a study of blood T cell repertoires in COVID-19. In the study overall: PBMCs, B-cell-depleted T cells, or T cells provided the cDNA or gDNA that made up the material.

Across fewer than 25 US areas, participants ranged in age from roughly 18 to 95 years. Participants' own reports of clinical history determined their cohort assignment. The CDR3 contains 13 residues. Germline loops: CDR1 SGHDT, CDR2 YYEEEE. With 5 bases removed from V and 8 bases from J, the gap between germline ends came to 16 bases. Original processing methods: Using reference gene primer amplification, nucleated cell counts were estimated. The data were produced by immunoSEQ multiplex PCR, yet TCRdb's version contains in-frame clones alone and is incomplete. That table gives V, J and clone size, and the DNA gave D and trimming. The data contain about 230,000 clones, approximately 89% of them singletons.

The source is a woman in her thirties or forties with acute COVID-19. The sequenced material came from PBMCs or T cells enriched from blood (not recorded which). J is TRBJ1-1 and V is TRBV5-6; weak D call: TRBD1 (5 bases). CDR3 DNA sequence: TGTGCCAGCAGTCTGGGGGGGACCCCAGAAGCTTTCTTT. Translation: CASSLGGTPEAFF.